These 7 T cell receptor beta chains came from one sample sequenced in a study of blood T cell repertoires in COVID-19. Produced via immunoSEQ multiplex PCR; TCRdb's table is partial and in-frame only. The sample includes roughly 70,000 clones, approximately 90% of them seen just once. The sequenced material came from peripheral blood. Receptor source: a human donor in a cohort sampled during active COVID-19.

The V and J genes are TRBV20-1 and TRBJ2-7; 7 bases are a match to TRBD1. The CDR3 runs to 11 residues. J gave up 12 bases and V 5 bases, and 10 bases lay outside the gene matches. CDR1 and CDR2 (germline): DFQATT, SNEGSKA (reference sequence). The CDR3 protein is CSASETGERYF. For the CDR3, the DNA is TGCAGTGCTTCCGAAACAGGGGAAAGGTACTTC.

The genes are TRBV5-4 and TRBJ2-5, with 9 bases lining up with TRBD1. The CDR3 is made up of 16 amino acids. The trim removed 3 bases at V and 2 bases at J, leaving 8 bases unmatched. Germline values: CDR1 SGHNT, CDR2 YYREEE (reference sequence). CDR3 DNA sequence: TGTGCCAGCAGCTACCCACAGGGGGCGGGGCAAGAGACCCAGTACTTC. Its protein is CASSYPQGAGQETQYF. The variable domain in full, with the rest retrieved from reference TRBV5-4 and TRBJ2-5, is ETGVTQSPTHLIKTRGQQVTLRCSSQSGHNTVSWYQQALGQGPQFIFQYYREEENGRGNFPPRFSGLQFPNYSSELNVNALELDDSALYLCASSYPQGAGQETQYFGPGTRLLVL.

This rearrangement joins TRBV5-4 to TRBJ1-2, with D perhaps TRBD1 (6 bases). The CDR3 runs 13 residues. V dropped 3 bases and J dropped 8 bases, with 14 bases sitting between them. Germline V gene sequence: CDR1 SGHNT, CDR2 YYREEE (reference sequence). This chain's CDR3 is CASSSGQVDGYTF. In nucleotides, the CDR3 is TGTGCCAGCAGCTCGGGACAAGTGGACGGCTACACCTTC.

This chain joins TRBV3-1 (or the pseudogene TRBV3-2) and TRBJ1-3, with D maybe TRBD1 (6 bases). The CDR3 spans 15 residues. Germline assignment: CDR1 LGHDT and CDR2 YNNKEL (reference sequence). V shed 4 bases and J shed 0 bases, with 10 bases lying between them. CDR3 region: CASSPPGVSGNTIYF. For the CDR3, the DNA is TGTGCCAGCAGCCCCCCAGGGGTCTCTGGAAACACCATATATTTT.

V is TRBV27 and J is TRBJ1-6; TRBD1 matches 9 bases. The CDR3 has 13 amino acids. Germline CDR1 reads MNHEY; CDR2 reads SMNVEV (reference sequence). J was trimmed by 8 bases and V by 7 bases; bases with no gene match: 3. CDR3: CASKGQGYSPLHF. In DNA, the CDR3 is TGTGCCAGCAAGGGACAGGGATATTCACCCCTCCACTTT.

The chain carries TRBV5-4 and TRBJ2-1, with 9 bases identical to TRBD1. V was clipped by 4 bases and J by 9 bases; unmatched bases: 14. CDR1 SGHNT and CDR2 YYREEE come from the germline V gene (reference sequence). This CDR3 spans 16 amino acids. This CDR3 is CASSMGSRTGDAEQFF. Here the CDR3 DNA reads TGTGCCAGCAGCATGGGGTCCCGGACAGGGGATGCTGAGCAGTTCTTC.

The chain employs TRBV14 and TRBJ2-3, with D maybe TRBD2 (7 bases). Germline assignment: CDR1 SGHDN and CDR2 FVKESK. V lost 1 base to trimming and J lost 6 bases, with 17 bases between them. CDR3 length: 16 residues. The CDR3 is CASSQARGGSGDTQYF. In DNA form, the CDR3 reads TGTGCCAGCAGCCAAGCAAGGGGGGGATCAGGTGATACGCAGTATTTT.